These 16 T cell receptor beta chains came from one sample sequenced in a study of blood T cell repertoires in COVID-19. Measured with immunoSEQ multiplex PCR; TCRdb has only the in-frame clones, and not every one. The sample contains approximately 220,000 clones, roughly four fifths of which appear only once. Sequenced material: peripheral blood. The origin of the receptors is a young woman who had recovered from COVID-19.

Here the CDR3 reads CASSPGQLNTEAFF. The CDR3, as DNA: TGTGCCAGTAGCCCGGGACAACTGAACACTGAAGCTTTCTTT. The gene calls are TRBV19 and TRBJ1-1, with D possibly TRBD1 on 6 matching bases. The CDR3 runs 14 residues. Germline V gene data show CDR1 as LNHDA and CDR2 as SQIVND (reference sequence). V lost 6 bases, J lost 0 bases, and 11 bases lay in between.

This clone was found a few times. The gene calls are TRBV5-4 and TRBJ2-5; 12 bases are shared with TRBD2. J lost 5 bases, V lost 4 bases, and 9 bases had no gene match. The germline CDR1 and CDR2 sequences are SGHNT and YYREEE (reference sequence). The CDR3 is made up of 16 amino acids. The CDR3 loop reads CASSHPLAGGRETQYF. In DNA, the CDR3 is TGTGCCAGCAGCCATCCTCTAGCGGGAGGGCGTGAGACCCAGTACTTC.

This clone was picked up a small number of times. This chain uses TRBV7-9 with TRBJ2-7; 9 bases are shared with TRBD1. The CDR3 consists of 13 residues. Germline CDR1 and CDR2: SEHNR and FQNEAQ (reference sequence). V was clipped by 6 bases and J by 4 bases; unmatched bases: 4. CDR3 DNA sequence: TGTGCCAGCAGTCGGGACAGGGTGTACGAGCAGTACTTC. Protein product: CASSRDRVYEQYF.

The chain employs TRBV29-1 and TRBJ2-1; 9 nucleotides line up with TRBD2. CDR1 SQVTM and CDR2 ANQGSEA come from the germline V gene. The CDR3 extends over 17 amino acids. V lost 8 bases, J lost 0 bases, and 14 bases stayed unmatched. CDR3 sequence (DNA): TGCAGCTCACCGGGGAGTAGCGGGGGTAGCTCCTACAATGAGCAGTTCTTC. This encodes CSSPGSSGGSSYNEQFF.

The chain is built from TRBV2 and TRBJ2-7; the match to TRBD2 covers 12 bases. This CDR3 has 14 residues. The germline V gene has CDR1 SNHLY and CDR2 FYNNEI. Unmatched junction bases numbered 6, after V lost 6 bases and J lost 6 bases. This CDR3 reads CASRTTSGRPEQYF. Written as DNA, the CDR3 is TGTGCCAGCAGGACGACTAGCGGGAGACCCGAGCAGTACTTC.

The chain links TRBV15 to TRBJ1-3; 9 bases align to TRBD1. The CDR3 spans 15 residues. V gave up 5 bases and J gave up 1 base; unmatched junction bases: 3. Per the germline V gene, CDR1 is LNHNV and CDR2 is YYDKDF (reference sequence). CDR3 DNA sequence: TGTGCCACCAGCCCTGACAGGGGGTCTGGAAACACCATATATTTT. It translates to CATSPDRGSGNTIYF.

The genes are TRBV1 and TRBJ2-3; TRBD2, the table's D call, lacks a check against the DNA. TRBV1 is described as a pseudogene. The CDR3 is made up of 17 amino acids. DNA of the CDR3: TGCACCAGCACCCCCCGAATTGAGGGAGGGCCCCCAGATACGCAGTATTTT. Translated, it gives CTSTPRIEGGPPDTQYF.

The chain combines TRBV11-1 with TRBJ2-5; possibly TRBD2 for D (6 bases). Trimming removed 5 bases from V and 4 bases from J, with 11 bases in between. CDR3 length: 13 amino acids. Per the germline V gene, CDR1 is SGHAT and CDR2 is FQDESV (reference sequence). This CDR3 is CASSGEDRETQYF. The CDR3 bases are TGTGCCAGCAGCGGGGAGGACCGAGAGACCCAGTACTTC.

This chain connects TRBV19 to TRBJ2-7; perhaps TRBD1 as D (6 bases). CDR3 size: 14 residues. The germline CDR1 and CDR2 sequences are LNHDA and SQIVND (reference sequence). Trimming cost V 3 bases and J 2 bases, with 11 bases left between them. This chain's CDR3 is CASSIGTTTYEQYF. CDR3 coding DNA: TGTGCCAGTAGTATTGGGACAACAACCTACGAGCAGTACTTC.

The V and J genes are TRBV7-9 and TRBJ2-1; D possibly corresponds to TRBD1 (6 bases). Between the trimmed V and J ends, which lost 5 bases and 3 bases, there was a span of 11 bases. Per germline, CDR1 SEHNR and CDR2 FQNEAQ (reference sequence). The CDR3 runs 14 residues. The CDR3 here is CASSPRTDYNEQFF. For the CDR3, the DNA is TGTGCCAGCAGCCCCCGGACAGACTACAATGAGCAGTTCTTC. The full variable domain, its missing parts supplied by reference TRBV7-9 and TRBJ2-1, is DTGVSQNPRHKITKRGQNVTFRCDPISEHNRLYWYRQTLGQGPEFLTYFQNEAQLEKSRLLSDRFSAERPKGSFSTLEIQRTEQGDSAMYLCASSPRTDYNEQFFGPGTRLTVL.

The V call is TRBV27, the J call TRBJ2-2; D uncertain. The germline V gene has CDR1 MNHEY and CDR2 SMNVEV (reference sequence). V lost 3 bases and J lost 8, with 7 bases in between. The CDR3 has 12 residues. CDR3 in amino acids: CASSFPQGELFF. CDR3 bases: TGTGCCAGCAGTTTCCCACAGGGGGAGCTGTTTTTT.

The rearrangement uses TRBV28 and TRBJ2-1; 9 bases are a match to TRBD2. V lost 8 bases to trimming and J lost 7 bases; unmatched junction nucleotides: 15. Germline CDR1 and CDR2: MDHEN and SYDVKM. This CDR3 spans 16 amino acids. Here the CDR3 DNA reads TGTGCCAGCCCTCCGGAAAGCGGGAGGTCATGGAATGAGCAGTTCTTC. Translation gives CASPPESGRSWNEQFF.

Sample share makes this clone medium-sized. V and J are TRBV27 and TRBJ2-7, with a weak D call TRBD2 (5 bases). Germline V lookup: CDR1 MNHEY, CDR2 SMNVEV (reference sequence). The CDR3 covers 16 residues. The ends were cut back, 1 base at V and 2 bases at J, with 15 bases in the middle. In DNA, the CDR3 is TGTGCCAGCAGTTTATTGTCAGCGGAAGCTCCCTACGAGCAGTACTTC. Translation gives CASSLLSAEAPYEQYF.

The chain recombines TRBV19 with TRBJ1-1; D gene unclear. The CDR3 runs 13 residues. Germline V gene sequence: CDR1 LNHDA, CDR2 SQIVND (reference sequence). Deletions cut 5 bases from V and 3 bases from J, with 10 bases between. CDR3 sequence: CASSAVRDTEAFF. In DNA form, the CDR3 reads TGTGCCAGTAGTGCTGTGAGGGACACTGAAGCTTTCTTT.

The chain recombines TRBV16 with TRBJ2-7; possible D gene TRBD2, 6 bases. This CDR3 is 17 amino acids long. CDR1 is KGHSY and CDR2 is FQNENV in the germline V gene. V lost 0 bases and J 2 bases, leaving 17 bases between the germline ends. In nucleotides, the CDR3 is TGTGCCAGCAGCCAATCTGGGAGGATGGACCTAGCCTACGAGCAGTACTTC. Translating gives CASSQSGRMDLAYEQYF.

The CDR3 region is CASSPRGGRDEQYF. In DNA form, the CDR3 reads TGCGCCAGCAGCCCTCGGGGGGGCAGGGACGAGCAGTACTTC. The chain is built from TRBV4-1 and TRBJ2-7; 8 bases line up with TRBD2. Germline lookup yields CDR1 MGHRA and CDR2 YSYEKL. V lost 4 bases, J lost 5 bases, and 7 bases stayed unmatched. The CDR3 length is 14 residues.